Each of the 14 T cell receptor beta chains below was sequenced from the same sample in a study of cytomegalovirus exposure and HLA in healthy donors. It was with 60 Vbeta and 13 Jbeta primers that the PCR ran. Data came from immunoSEQ multiplex PCR; TCRdb stores just in-frame clones and leaves some out. Of around 95,000 clones in the sample, less than 85% were seen once. The specimen was PBMCs. The source of these receptors is a male donor in good health and CMV-seronegative.

This clone was recorded only once. The rearrangement uses TRBV7-9 and TRBJ2-7, with 10 bases lining up with TRBD2. CDR1 and CDR2 (germline): SEHNR, FQNEAQ (reference sequence). J gave up 3 bases and V 5 bases, and 7 bases lay outside the gene matches. CDR3 length: 15 amino acids. The CDR3 loop reads CASSTRRTSGYEQYF. DNA of the CDR3: TGTGCCAGCAGCACCAGGCGGACTAGCGGCTACGAGCAGTACTTC.

The chain employs TRBV10-3 and TRBJ2-2; maybe TRBD2 (6 bases). The CDR3 loop spans 15 amino acids. Trimming cost V 3 bases and J 1 base, with 9 bases left between them. From germline, CDR1 is ENHRY and CDR2 SYGVKD. Here the CDR3 DNA reads TGTGCCATCAGTGATACAGCGGGGAACACCGGGGAGCTGTTTTTT. Its protein product is CAISDTAGNTGELFF.

The V call is TRBV10-3, the J call TRBJ2-7; D gene ambiguous. The V end lost 5 bases, the J end lost 1 base, and 9 bases lay between the germline ends. Germline CDR1 and CDR2: ENHRY and SYGVKD. This CDR3 is built from 13 residues. This CDR3 is CAISLSKSYEQYF. CDR3 DNA sequence: TGTGCCATCAGTCTGAGTAAATCCTACGAGCAGTACTTC.

The rearrangement joins TRBV6-6 to TRBJ2-5; 8 nucleotides align to TRBD2. The J call may be wrong; the DNA end is better matched by TRBJ2-7. Germline V gene data show CDR1 as MNHNY and CDR2 as SVGAGI (reference sequence). The CDR3 has 15 amino acids. CDR3 coding DNA: TGTGCCAGCAGTCCACCGCGGGGGGCCACCGACGAGCAGTACTTC. Protein sequence: CASSPPRGATDEQYF.

The chain recombines TRBV5-4 with TRBJ2-7, with TRBD1 matching 8 bases. This CDR3 has 14 amino acids. Germline CDR1 SGHNT, CDR2 YYREEE (reference sequence). The V segment lost 4 bases and the J segment 0 bases; nucleotides outside the gene matches: 3. The chain's CDR3 is CASSKDRASYEQYF. CDR3 nucleotides: TGTGCCAGCAGCAAGGACAGGGCCTCCTACGAGCAGTACTTC.

About this clone itself: Other DNA sequences in the same sample also yield this CDR3. The chain is built from TRBV19 and TRBJ2-1; no clear D gene. Between the trimmed V and J ends, which lost 5 bases and 0 bases, there was a span of 2 bases. The CDR3 runs 12 residues. Germline assignment: CDR1 LNHDA and CDR2 SQIVND (reference sequence). CDR3 residues: CASSRSYNEQFF. In nucleotides, the CDR3 is TGTGCCAGTAGTCGCTCCTACAATGAGCAGTTCTTC.

This rearrangement joins TRBV19 to TRBJ1-2; TRBD1 matches 10 bases. The CDR3 spans 13 residues. Germline assignment: CDR1 LNHDA and CDR2 SQIVND (reference sequence). V was pared by 3 bases and J by 8 bases, with 3 bases of the junction left unmatched. CDR3 in DNA: TGTGCCAGTAGTATGGACAGGGGGGTCGGCTACACCTTC. Translation: CASSMDRGVGYTF.

This sequence joins TRBV27 and TRBJ2-5; tentative D call: TRBD2 (6 bases). CDR3 length: 13 amino acids. Germline loops: CDR1 MNHEY, CDR2 SMNVEV (reference sequence). Trimming removed 3 bases at V and 2 bases at J, with 7 bases between. The CDR3 sequence is CASSFAGQETQYF. CDR3 in DNA: TGTGCCAGCAGTTTTGCGGGGCAAGAGACCCAGTACTTC.

The rearrangement links TRBV29-1 to TRBJ2-3; D unresolved. V was clipped by 8 bases and J by 4 bases, with 16 bases between them. The length of the CDR3 is 13 residues. Germline loops: CDR1 SQVTM, CDR2 ANQGSEA. The DNA for the CDR3 is TGCAGCTGTACCGTTCTCGGTTCAGATACGCAGTATTTT. It encodes CSCTVLGSDTQYF.

The rearrangement links TRBV7-8 to TRBJ1-3; D gene uncertain. The CDR3 extends over 17 amino acids. Germline CDR1 reads SGHVS; CDR2 reads FQNEAQ. Trimming stripped 7 bases from V and 0 bases from J, with 19 bases between. The CDR3 DNA reads TGTGCCAGCAAACACTCGAGGAAGGAGCTCTCTGGAAACACCATATATTTT. Translated, it gives CASKHSRKELSGNTIYF.

V usage is TRBV9 and J usage is TRBJ1-3; D perhaps matches TRBD1 (6 bases). V dropped 3 bases and J dropped 0 bases, with 16 bases sitting between them. CDR3 length: 17 amino acids. CDR1 and CDR2 from the germline V gene are SGDLS and YYNGEE. The CDR3 nucleotides read TGTGCCAGCAGCGCACAACAGGGAATGGGCTCTGGAAACACCATATATTTT. This translates into CASSAQQGMGSGNTIYF. Looking up the rest from reference TRBV9 and TRBJ1-3 gives the full variable domain: DSGVTQTPKHLITATGQRVTLRCSPRSGDLSVYWYQQSLDQGLQFLIQYYNGEERAKGNILERFSAQQFPDLHSELNLSSLELGDSALYFCASSAQQGMGSGNTIYFGEGSWLTVV.

CDR3 DNA sequence: TGCGCCAGCAGCCAAGGGCAGGCGACGGATGAAAAACTGTTTTTT. This encodes CASSQGQATDEKLFF. The gene calls are TRBV4-1 and TRBJ1-4; D is ambiguous. Between the trimmed V and J ends, which lost 1 base and 6 bases, there was a span of 12 bases. The CDR3 length is 15 residues. CDR1 and CDR2 (germline): MGHRA, YSYEKL.

This rearrangement joins TRBV9 to TRBJ2-1, with 10 bases identical to TRBD2. V lost 0 bases to trimming and J lost 9 bases; unmatched junction nucleotides: 9. The CDR3 covers 16 residues. Germline loops: CDR1 SGDLS, CDR2 YYNGEE. As DNA, the CDR3 is TGTGCCAGCAGCGTAGCTTGGACTAGCGGTGGGGGTGAGCAGTTCTTC. Its translation: CASSVAWTSGGGEQFF.

In its sample, this clone was seen once. This chain's CDR3 is CAWSGQGAAQPQHF. CDR3 nucleotides: TGTGCCTGGAGTGGACAGGGGGCGGCTCAGCCCCAGCATTTT. This chain links TRBV30 with TRBJ1-5, with 10 bases lining up with TRBD1. The trim removed 1 base at V and 6 bases at J, leaving 3 bases unmatched. This CDR3 is built from 14 residues. Germline V CDR1 and CDR2: GTSNPN, SVGIG (reference sequence).